Listed here is a single TCR beta chain. The sample is drawn from a study of T cell clones after liver transplantation. TCRdb's copy holds only in-frame clones and misses some; the assay was immunoSEQ multiplex PCR. The sample holds roughly 70,000 clones, about 80% seen once. Per germline, CDR1 MNHEY and CDR2 SVGAGI. The length of the CDR3 is 13 residues. V was cut by 6 bases and J by 10 bases, with 17 bases left in between. The sample consisted of CD4+ T cells from blood, taken before liver transplant. The rearrangement uses TRBV6-5 and TRBJ2-3; D is unresolved. This clonotype was obtained from a human donor who received a liver transplant. CDR3 in amino acids: CASRTPGASSQYF. The CDR3 DNA follows: TGTGCCAGCAGGACCCCAGGTGCGTCCTCGCAGTATTTT.